The entry below describes one TCR beta chain. The read falls 3 residues short of the CDR3 end, and the missing part is taken from the germline J gene. Trimming pared 5 bases from V and 1 base from J, leaving 12 bases between. The CDR3 runs to 14 residues. CDR1 is SGHAT, CDR2 FQNNGV, per germline. This sample was taken from a study of T cells in women clearing cervical HPV infection. Study background: Cases were women with histologically confirmed HPV16-related CIN3 or worse, including 2 invasive cancers. With HLA typing for only a few women, HLA confounding remains possible.

immunoSEQ multiplex PCR used an average of 1200 ng genomic DNA. Profiled with immunoSEQ multiplex PCR; TCRdb holds only in-frame clones, not every one. The listing contains under 40,000 clones. V gene TRBV11-2 combines with J gene TRBJ2-7, with D perhaps TRBD1 or TRBD2 (5 bases each). The sample comprised blood buffy coat. The receptor was isolated from a woman aged 18 to 75 with a cervical HPV16 infection that either progressed to CIN3+ or cleared (not recorded which). The DNA read from the CDR3 is TGTGCCAGCAGCGACACTGAGGGGTCCTACGAG. Protein: CASSDTEGSYE. The whole CDR3 sequence is CASSDTEGSYEQYF. Together with reference TRBV11-2 and TRBJ2-7, the CDR3 gives the full variable domain: EAGVAQSPRYKIIEKRQSVAFWCNPISGHATLYWYQQILGQGPKLLIQFQNNGVVDDSQLPKDRFSAERLKGVDSTLKIQPAKLEDSAVYLCASSDTEGSYEQYFGPGTRLTVT.